Following are 21 T cell receptor beta chains from one sample sequenced in a study of shared clonotypes between healthy human individuals. Generated by immunoSEQ multiplex PCR, the TCRdb table keeps only in-frame clones and is missing some. The table lists 2 million to 2.5 million clones, approximately 93% of them singletons. Sequenced sample: naive CD4+ T cells from PBMCs. This sample's subset: CD45RA+ positively selected. The receptors originated from a man younger than 35 in good health. Some clones in this sample may be carry-over from other donors' samples.

The CDR3 DNA reads TGTGCCAGCAGTTTATTGGGGGTCCCCTACGAGCAGTACTTC. This translates into CASSLLGVPYEQYF. V gene TRBV27 combines with J gene TRBJ2-7; perhaps D is TRBD1 or TRBD2 (5 bases each). CDR1 and CDR2 (germline): MNHEY, SMNVEV (reference sequence). The length of the CDR3 is 14 residues. V was cut by 1 base and J by 2 bases, with 9 bases left in between.

This sequence joins TRBV5-1 and TRBJ2-6; D is undetermined. Germline assignment: CDR1 SGHRS and CDR2 YFSETQ. The V and J ends lost 3 bases and 2 bases respectively, with 12 bases between them. This CDR3 contains 16 residues. CDR3 protein: CASSSPNIAGANVLTF. The CDR3 nucleotides are TGCGCCAGCAGCTCCCCAAACATTGCTGGGGCCAACGTCCTGACTTTC.

V is TRBV10-3 and J is TRBJ1-3; D is uncertain. Trimming took 3 bases from V and 2 from J, leaving 11 bases between them. Germline V gives CDR1 ENHRY, CDR2 SYGVKD. The CDR3 covers 15 residues. The CDR3 spells CAISDGVVTGNTIYF. The CDR3 DNA reads TGTGCCATCAGTGACGGGGTTGTGACTGGAAACACCATATATTTT.

This clone was seen a handful of times. Distinct nucleotide sequences in the sample also encode this CDR3. The chain recombines TRBV2 with TRBJ1-5, with 7 bases fitting TRBD1. This CDR3 is 14 amino acids long. With V trimmed by 6 bases and J by 2 bases, 4 bases remained unmatched. Looked up from germline, CDR1 is SNHLY and CDR2 is FYNNEI. Written as DNA, the CDR3 is TGTGCCAGCAGCGGTACAGGGGGCAATCAGCCCCAGCATTTT. Protein product: CASSGTGGNQPQHF.

This chain links TRBV28 with TRBJ2-7; no firm D call. Germline assignment: CDR1 MDHEN and CDR2 SYDVKM. V lost 4 bases to trimming and J lost 0 bases, with 16 bases between them. The CDR3 contains 16 residues. CDR3 residues: CASSSPSIGSSYEQYF. The DNA for the CDR3 is TGTGCCAGCAGTTCGCCGTCTATCGGAAGCTCCTACGAGCAGTACTTC.

The chain joins TRBV29-1 to TRBJ1-1, with TRBD1 as a possible D gene (5 bases). V was shortened by 3 bases and J by 1 base, with 12 bases between the two germline ends. In germline, CDR1 is SQVTM, CDR2 ANQGSEA. The CDR3 is made up of 14 amino acids. CDR3 amino acids: CSVDSRVRNTEAFF. The DNA for the CDR3 is TGCAGCGTTGATTCCAGGGTGAGGAACACTGAAGCTTTCTTT. Full variable domain (missing parts from reference TRBV29-1 and TRBJ1-1): SAVISQKPSRDICQRGTSLTIQCQVDSQVTMMFWYRQQPGQSLTLIATANQGSEATYESGFVIDKFPISRPNLTFSTLTVSNMSPEDSSIYLCSVDSRVRNTEAFFGQGTRLTVV.

Points on this clone: The same CDR3 arises from other DNA sequences in this sample as well. The chain links TRBV2 to TRBJ1-2; D ambiguous. The germline V gene encodes CDR1 SNHLY and CDR2 FYNNEI. The CDR3 totals 13 residues. V was pared by 2 bases and J by 2 bases, with 6 bases between. The CDR3 reads CASSESGNYGYTF. CDR3 sequence (DNA): TGTGCCAGCAGTGAATCGGGGAACTATGGCTACACCTTC. Based on the CDR3 plus reference TRBV2 and TRBJ1-2, the full variable domain is EPEVTQTPSHQVTQMGQEVILRCVPISNHLYFYWYRQILGQKVEFLVSFYNNEISEKSEIFDDQFSVERPDGSNFTLKIRSTKLEDSAMYFCASSESGNYGYTFGSGTRLTVV.

This rearrangement joins TRBV6-6 to TRBJ2-2; no clear D gene. The CDR3 contains 13 residues. V shed 7 bases and J shed 6 bases, with 12 bases lying between them. Germline V gene lookup returns CDR1 MNHNY and CDR2 SVGAGI (reference sequence). This chain's CDR3 is CASTTVAAGELFF. The DNA of the CDR3 is TGTGCCAGCACAACGGTGGCGGCCGGGGAGCTGTTTTTT.

CDR3 sequence reads: CASSYRGSYTEAFF. In nucleotides, the CDR3 is TGTGCCAGCAGTTACAGGGGCTCCTACACTGAAGCTTTCTTT. The rearrangement joins TRBV6-5 to TRBJ1-1, with D perhaps matching TRBD1 (5 bases). V shed 2 bases and J shed 3 bases, with 10 bases lying between them. The CDR3 covers 14 residues. Germline V CDR1 and CDR2: MNHEY, SVGAGI.

This rearrangement joins TRBV29-1 to TRBJ1-1, with no clear D. V dropped 4 bases and J dropped 3 bases, with 6 bases sitting between them. Germline CDR1 and CDR2: SQVTM and ANQGSEA. This CDR3 comprises 11 residues. CDR3 nucleotide sequence: TGCAGCGTTGCGTTACACACTGAAGCTTTCTTT. Residues: CSVALHTEAFF. Filled out from reference TRBV29-1 and TRBJ1-1, the complete variable domain reads SAVISQKPSRDICQRGTSLTIQCQVDSQVTMMFWYRQQPGQSLTLIATANQGSEATYESGFVIDKFPISRPNLTFSTLTVSNMSPEDSSIYLCSVALHTEAFFGQGTRLTVV.

This chain joins TRBV7-2 and TRBJ2-1; 11 positions agree with TRBD2. V was pared by 0 bases and J by 8 bases, with 12 bases of the junction left unmatched. The CDR3 has 18 residues. The germline gives CDR1 SGHTA, CDR2 FQGNSA. The CDR3 reads CASSLARASGRYWDEQFF. The DNA for the CDR3 is TGTGCCAGCAGCTTAGCCCGGGCTAGCGGGAGGTATTGGGATGAGCAGTTCTTC.

This sequence joins TRBV11-1 and TRBJ2-7, with TRBD1 matching over 7 bases. Germline CDR1 SGHAT, CDR2 FQDESV (reference sequence). V lost 7 bases, J lost 3 bases, and 6 bases stayed unmatched. This CDR3 is built from 13 residues. Here the CDR3 reads CASNRQGGYEQYF. CDR3 in DNA: TGTGCCAGCAATCGACAGGGCGGCTACGAGCAGTACTTC.

This rearrangement joins TRBV4-1 to TRBJ2-5, with 8 positions matching TRBD2. Unmatched junction bases numbered 7, after V lost 0 bases and J lost 4 bases. This CDR3 is 16 amino acids long. The germline V gene has CDR1 MGHRA and CDR2 YSYEKL. CDR3 loop: CASSQEGGLAGETQYF. For the CDR3, the DNA is TGCGCCAGCAGCCAAGAGGGTGGGCTAGCGGGAGAGACCCAGTACTTC.

The genes are TRBV15 and TRBJ1-5; D remains ambiguous. From germline, CDR1 is LNHNV and CDR2 YYDKDF (reference sequence). V was pared by 5 bases and J by 0 bases, with 11 bases between. There are 15 residues in the CDR3. DNA of the CDR3: TGTGCCACCAGCCGGCCGACCCTTAGCAATCAGCCCCAGCATTTT. Protein sequence: CATSRPTLSNQPQHF. The whole variable domain, filled in from reference TRBV15 and TRBJ1-5, reads DAMVIQNPRYQVTQFGKPVTLSCSQTLNHNVMYWYQQKSSQAPKLLFHYYDKDFNNEADTPDNFQSRRPNTSFCFLDIRSPGLGDTAMYLCATSRPTLSNQPQHFGDGTRLSIL.

About this clone itself: Additional DNA sequences in this sample encode the identical CDR3. The V and J genes are TRBV28 and TRBJ2-3, with a weak D call TRBD2 (6 bases). V lost 5 bases and J lost 0, with 9 bases in between. The CDR3 covers 14 residues. From germline, CDR1 is MDHEN and CDR2 SYDVKM. DNA for the CDR3: TGTGCCAGCAGTCCCGGGACTAGCACAGATACGCAGTATTTT. It codes for CASSPGTSTDTQYF.

The chain employs TRBV5-1 and TRBJ2-7, with D perhaps TRBD1 (5 bases). V lost 1 base to trimming and J lost 2 bases, with 16 bases between them. The germline CDR1 and CDR2 sequences are SGHRS and YFSETQ. The CDR3 sequence is 16 residues long. The CDR3 region has the DNA TGCGCCAGCAGCTTGTTGAGGTCAGGGAAGGCCTACGAGCAGTACTTC. This translates into CASSLLRSGKAYEQYF. The variable domain in full, with the rest retrieved from reference TRBV5-1 and TRBJ2-7, is KAGVTQTPRYLIKTRGQQVTLSCSPISGHRSVSWYQQTPGQGLQFLFEYFSETQRNKGNFPGRFSGRQFSNSRSEMNVSTLELGDSALYLCASSLLRSGKAYEQYFGPGTRLTVT.

The chain recombines TRBV7-2 with TRBJ1-1; unclear D gene. The V gene's germline CDR1 is SGHTA and CDR2 FQGNSA. Trimming left V 4 bases short and J 6 bases short, with 12 bases between. The CDR3 consists of 13 residues. The CDR3 nucleotides are TGTGCCAGCAGCTCGCTCCGTATCGCTGAAGCTTTCTTT. Translated: CASSSLRIAEAFF.

The chain is built from TRBV5-1 and TRBJ2-1; D is undetermined. CDR1 is SGHRS, CDR2 YFSETQ, per germline. This CDR3 is built from 14 residues. Trimming removed 5 bases from V and 4 bases from J, with 13 bases in between. The CDR3 loop is CASSVMFQYNEQFF. Here the CDR3 DNA reads TGCGCCAGCAGTGTGATGTTTCAGTACAATGAGCAGTTCTTC.

The V gene is TRBV27, the J gene TRBJ2-1, with TRBD2 matching over 11 bases. Germline V gives CDR1 MNHEY, CDR2 SMNVEV (reference sequence). The CDR3 has 17 residues. V shed 6 bases, J shed 3 bases, and the junction held 10 bases outside the gene matches. CDR3: CASRRTSGRNYYNEQFF. CDR3 DNA sequence: TGTGCCAGCAGGCGGACTAGCGGGCGTAATTACTACAATGAGCAGTTCTTC.

The rearrangement joins TRBV6-1 to TRBJ2-3, with D uncertain. Germline CDR1 MNHNS, CDR2 SASEGT. This CDR3 spans 16 amino acids. Trimming shortened V by 0 bases and J by 3 bases, and 13 bases separated the two germline ends. The CDR3 reads CASSEALLGPTDTQYF. The CDR3 DNA reads TGTGCCAGCAGTGAAGCGCTCTTGGGCCCTACAGATACGCAGTATTTT.

The rearrangement uses TRBV12-5 and TRBJ2-5; 7 positions agree with TRBD1. The CDR3 length is 13 residues. CDR1 is LGHNT and CDR2 is FRNRAP in the germline V gene. V gave up 6 bases and J gave up 7 bases; unmatched junction bases: 8. CDR3 sequence reads: CASGVETGTTQYF. As DNA, the CDR3 is TGTGCTAGTGGCGTGGAGACAGGGACGACCCAGTACTTC.